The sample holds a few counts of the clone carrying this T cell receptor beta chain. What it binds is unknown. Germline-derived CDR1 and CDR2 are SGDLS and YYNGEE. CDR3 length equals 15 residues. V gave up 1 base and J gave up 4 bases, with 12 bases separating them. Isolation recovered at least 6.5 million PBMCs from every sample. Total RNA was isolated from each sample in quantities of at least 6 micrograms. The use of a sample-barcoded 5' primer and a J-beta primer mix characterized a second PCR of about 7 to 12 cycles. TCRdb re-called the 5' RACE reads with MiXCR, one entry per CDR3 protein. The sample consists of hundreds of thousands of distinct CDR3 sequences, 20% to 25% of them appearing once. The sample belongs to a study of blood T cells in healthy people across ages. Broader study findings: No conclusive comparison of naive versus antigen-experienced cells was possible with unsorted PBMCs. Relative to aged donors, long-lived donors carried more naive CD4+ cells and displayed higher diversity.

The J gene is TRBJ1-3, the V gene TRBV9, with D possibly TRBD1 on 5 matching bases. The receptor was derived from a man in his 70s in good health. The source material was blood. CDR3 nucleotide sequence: TGTGCCAGCAGCGTACATCAGGGAGTCGGAAACACCATATATTTT. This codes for CASSVHQGVGNTIYF.